Each of the 30 T cell receptor beta chains below was sequenced from the same sample in a study of T cell clonality in common variable immunodeficiency. The data were produced by immunoSEQ multiplex PCR, yet TCRdb's version contains in-frame clones alone and is incomplete. The sample gives approximately 75,000 clones, none seen only once, and the top ten clones hold approximately 0.8%. Source material: peripheral blood mononuclear cells. The receptors were gathered from a person aged 18 to 75 in good health.

There are many counts of this clone. The CDR3 is cut off 3 residues early in the read; its end comes from the germline J gene. The chain combines TRBV29-1 with TRBJ1-5; 9 bases line up with TRBD1. CDR1 SQVTM and CDR2 ANQGSEA come from the germline V gene. The CDR3 has 13 amino acids. J lost 4 bases, V lost 8 bases, and 6 bases had no gene match. The CDR3 here is CSPRDRENQPQHF. The sequenced part of the CDR3 DNA is TGCAGCCCACGGGACAGGGAAAATCAGCCC.

In its sample, this clone was seen many times. The read stops 3 residues short of the end of the CDR3; the missing end is completed from the germline J gene. The chain has TRBV28 and TRBJ2-7; 8 bases align to TRBD2. CDR1 and CDR2 (germline): MDHEN, SYDVKM. The CDR3 runs 16 residues. Trimming took 6 bases from V and 0 from J; bases not matched to a gene: 10. Partial CDR3 DNA: TGTGCCAGCAGACTCCCGGGGCTAGCGGGCTCCTACGAG. Its protein product is CASRLPGLAGSYE. The whole CDR3 reads CASRLPGLAGSYEQYF.

This clone was seen repeatedly, ten times or more. The read ends 3 residues before the CDR3 terminus; that terminus is restored from the germline J gene. The J gene is TRBJ2-3, the V gene TRBV5-1; 8 bases map to TRBD2. The CDR3 covers 17 residues. The germline gives CDR1 SGHRS, CDR2 YFSETQ. J gave up 3 bases and V 0 bases, and 9 bases lay outside the gene matches. The CDR3 here is CASSLGGDTSGTDTQYF. Incomplete CDR3 DNA: TGCGCCAGCAGCTTGGGTGGAGATACTAGCGGAACAGATACG.

As concerns this clone: The read comes to an end 3 residues before the CDR3 does, leaving the germline J gene to fill in the end. V gene TRBV11-1 combines with J gene TRBJ2-5; D perhaps matches TRBD2 (6 bases). The CDR3 contains 14 residues. V was cut by 5 bases and J by 1 base, with 11 bases left in between. The V gene's germline CDR1 is SGHAT and CDR2 FQDESV (reference sequence). CDR3 DNA (partial): TGTGCCAGCAGCCCGATAGCGGTCCAAGAGACC. As protein: CASSPIAVQET. The CDR3, in full, reads CASSPIAVQETQYF.

In its sample, this clone was seen many times. The CDR3 is cut off 3 residues early in the read; its end comes from the germline J gene. The V gene is TRBV19, the J gene TRBJ2-3; 9 bases are a match to TRBD1. CDR3 length: 16 residues. CDR1 LNHDA and CDR2 SQIVND come from the germline V gene (reference sequence). V was clipped by 6 bases and J by 7 bases; unmatched bases: 14. CDR3 loop: CASSPIPGQGTNTQYF. Incomplete CDR3 DNA: TGTGCCAGTAGCCCAATACCGGGACAGGGTACAAATACG.

This clone was found many times. The read terminates 3 residues ahead of where the CDR3 ends, so the germline J gene completes it. The chain uses TRBV5-4 and TRBJ2-1; D remains unclear. V lost 0 bases and J 0 bases, leaving 4 bases between the germline ends. Germline CDR1 and CDR2: SGHNT and YYREEE (reference sequence). The CDR3 spans 14 residues. The sequenced part of the CDR3 DNA is TGTGCCAGCAGCTTGGACAGCTCCTACAATGAG. Translating gives CASSLDSSYNE. The full-length CDR3 reads as CASSLDSSYNEQFF. The variable domain in full, completed from reference TRBV5-4 and TRBJ2-1, reads ETGVTQSPTHLIKTRGQQVTLRCSSQSGHNTVSWYQQALGQGPQFIFQYYREEENGRGNFPPRFSGLQFPNYSSELNVNALELDDSALYLCASSLDSSYNEQFFGPGTRLTVL.

This clone has at least ten counts. The DNA ends 3 residues before the CDR3 does, and the rest of the CDR3 is filled in from the germline J gene. J is TRBJ2-1 and V is TRBV5-1; 11 bases align to TRBD1. This CDR3 spans 15 amino acids. Germline CDR1 reads SGHRS; CDR2 reads YFSETQ. V shed 4 bases and J 5 bases; nucleotides not matched to a gene: 5. The covered CDR3 bases are TGCGCCAGCAGCCGGGACAGGGGGGTCGACAATGAG. Its protein product is CASSRDRGVDNE. The full CDR3 protein reads CASSRDRGVDNEQFF.

This clone has ten or more counts. The read ends 3 residues before the CDR3 terminus; that terminus is restored from the germline J gene. The V call is TRBV20-1, the J call TRBJ2-1; TRBD2 matches 7 bases. The CDR3 length is 13 residues. V trimming: 3 bases; J trimming: 4 bases; junction bases outside the gene matches: 3. Germline V gives CDR1 DFQATT, CDR2 SNEGSKA (reference sequence). CDR3 sequence reads: CSASASGYNEQFF. The sequenced part of the CDR3 DNA is TGCAGTGCTAGCGCTAGCGGATACAATGAG.

This clone was observed at least ten times. The CDR3 extends 3 residues past the end of the read, so its final part is completed from the germline J gene. The chain carries TRBV19 and TRBJ2-2, with TRBD1 matching 8 bases. Trimming removed 5 bases from V and 7 bases from J; junction bases left unmatched: 9. In germline, CDR1 is LNHDA, CDR2 SQIVND (reference sequence). There are 15 residues in the CDR3. CDR3 sequence reads: CASSLGQGSVGELFF. The sequenced CDR3 bases are TGTGCCAGTAGTCTTGGACAGGGTAGTGTCGGGGAG.

This clone was detected ten times or more. The read stops 3 residues short of the end of the CDR3; the missing end is completed from the germline J gene. The V and J genes are TRBV19 and TRBJ2-7; 7 bases fit TRBD2. Trimming took 5 bases from V and 4 from J; bases not matched to a gene: 11. The CDR3 covers 15 residues. Germline CDR1 reads LNHDA; CDR2 reads SQIVND (reference sequence). The part of the CDR3 DNA that was read is TGTGCCAGTAGTCCCGGGGCTAGCGGTGTATACGAG. Residues: CASSPGASGVYE. The entire CDR3 is CASSPGASGVYEQYF.

This clone was observed at least ten times. The read falls 3 residues short of the CDR3 end, and the missing part is taken from the germline J gene. The genes are TRBV7-9 and TRBJ2-2, with 7 bases identical to TRBD1. Germline V gene lookup returns CDR1 SEHNR and CDR2 FQNEAQ (reference sequence). This CDR3 comprises 15 residues. J was trimmed by 1 base and V by 2 bases; bases with no gene match: 1. CDR3 residues: CASSLWTGNTGELFF. CDR3 bases read: TGTGCCAGCAGCTTATGGACAGGGAACACCGGGGAG.

This clone appeared many times. With the read ending 3 residues before the CDR3 end, the germline J gene is used to fill in that end. This rearrangement joins TRBV28 to TRBJ2-7; TRBD1 matches 8 bases. The CDR3 loop spans 13 amino acids. Trimming at V came to 4 bases and at J to 6 bases, leaving 5 bases not matched to a gene. Germline V gene lookup returns CDR1 MDHEN and CDR2 SYDVKM. CDR3: CASSSGQGSEQYF. The DNA read from the CDR3 is TGTGCCAGCAGTTCCGGACAGGGCAGCGAG.

The sample holds many counts of this clone. The sequenced CDR3 bases are TGTGCCAGCACTAAAAGGACGGACTCAGGCGAG. This encodes CASTKRTDSGE. The full CDR3 is CASTKRTDSGEQYF. The chain links TRBV6-2 or TRBV6-3 to TRBJ2-7, with TRBD2 as a possible D gene (5 bases). The read comes to an end 3 residues before the CDR3 does, leaving the germline J gene to fill in the end. The CDR3 sequence is 14 residues long. Trimming took 7 bases from V and 6 from J, leaving 19 bases between them. Germline V lookup: CDR1 MNHEY, CDR2 SVGEGT.

This clone was seen ten or more times. Read coverage stops 3 residues before the CDR3 terminus; the germline J gene supplies the remainder. The rearrangement links TRBV20-1 to TRBJ2-7; 7 nucleotides agree with TRBD1. Looked up from germline, CDR1 is DFQATT and CDR2 is SNEGSKA (reference sequence). V dropped 4 bases and J dropped 2; count of bases not matched to a gene: 5. There are 13 residues in the CDR3. The CDR3 loop is CSAKVQGTYEQYF. Incomplete CDR3 DNA: TGCAGTGCTAAAGTACAGGGGACCTACGAG.

This clone occurred a few times. Read data end 3 residues before the CDR3 end; the end is taken from the germline J gene. The chain is built from TRBV18 and TRBJ2-7; maybe TRBD1 (5 bases). Per the germline V gene, CDR1 is KGHSH and CDR2 is LQKENI. The V end was cut by 3 bases, the J end by 0 bases, with 15 bases between. This CDR3 contains 16 residues. The CDR3 here is CASSPRTKGSSYEQYF. The sequenced part of the CDR3 DNA is TGTGCCAGCTCACCCCGGACAAAGGGTTCCTCCTACGAG.

Details on this clone: The missing CDR3 end, 3 residues past where the read stops, is filled in from the germline J gene. The genes are TRBV11-1 and TRBJ2-5, with D perhaps matching TRBD1 (6 bases). Trimming removed 4 bases at V and 2 bases at J, with 11 bases between. Germline values: CDR1 SGHAT, CDR2 FQDESV (reference sequence). This CDR3 has 14 residues. The sequenced CDR3 bases are TGTGCCAGCAGCTCAGAACAGGGACAAGAGACC. Translated, it gives CASSSEQGQET. The whole CDR3 protein reads CASSSEQGQETQYF.

In its sample, this clone was seen many times. Coverage ceases 3 residues before the CDR3 finishes, and the germline J gene fills in the end. This chain connects TRBV20-1 to TRBJ2-2, with 9 bases lining up with TRBD2. The CDR3 is 16 residues long. Per germline, CDR1 DFQATT and CDR2 SNEGSKA (reference sequence). V lost 2 bases to trimming and J lost 3 bases; unmatched junction nucleotides: 7. The part of the CDR3 DNA that was read is TGCAGTGCTAGAAGGCGGGAGGGCCGGTACACCGGGGAG. This codes for CSARRREGRYTGE. The whole CDR3 region reads CSARRREGRYTGELFF.

This clone has a count of ten or more. Read coverage stops 3 residues before the CDR3 terminus; the germline J gene supplies the remainder. This sequence joins TRBV7-8 and TRBJ2-2; D is undetermined. The CDR3 length is 13 residues. Germline-derived CDR1 and CDR2 are SGHVS and FQNEAQ. Between the trimmed V and J ends, which lost 10 bases and 6 bases, there was a span of 15 bases. CDR3 residues: CATSLRVAGELFF. CDR3 DNA (partial): TGTGCCACAAGCCTCCGAGTGGCCGGGGAG. Based on the CDR3 plus reference TRBV7-8 and TRBJ2-2, the full variable domain is GAGVSQSPRYKVAKRGQDVALRCDPISGHVSLFWYQQALGQGPEFLTYFQNEAQLDKSGLPSDRFFAERPEGSVSTLKIQRTQQEDSAVYLCATSLRVAGELFFGEGSRLTVL.

In this sample, this clone turned up many times. The read comes to an end 3 residues before the CDR3 does, leaving the germline J gene to fill in the end. The chain is built from TRBV19 and TRBJ2-7; 12 positions match TRBD2. The CDR3 is made up of 17 amino acids. Germline V gene data show CDR1 as LNHDA and CDR2 as SQIVND (reference sequence). With 6 bases clipped from V and 1 base from J, the junction kept 10 bases outside the gene matches. The CDR3 bases that were read are TGTGCCAGTAGGTCGCTAGCGGGAGGGGGTCCTTCCTACGAG. This sequence encodes CASRSLAGGGPSYE. The CDR3 in full is CASRSLAGGGPSYEQYF.

There are many counts of this clone. The read comes to an end 3 residues before the CDR3 does, leaving the germline J gene to fill in the end. The chain carries TRBV18 and TRBJ1-5, with TRBD1 matching 8 bases. The CDR3 extends over 15 amino acids. J gave up 9 bases and V 5 bases, and 12 bases lay outside the gene matches. Germline V gene lookup returns CDR1 KGHSH and CDR2 LQKENI. CDR3 residues: CASSAQGADGRPQHF. The DNA read from the CDR3 is TGTGCCAGCTCAGCCCAGGGGGCGGACGGCCGGCCC.

This clone was recorded many times. The missing CDR3 end, 3 residues past where the read stops, is filled in from the germline J gene. The chain joins TRBV20-1 to TRBJ2-1; 14 bases are a match to TRBD2. V dropped 3 bases and J dropped 4; count of bases not matched to a gene: 5. The CDR3 totals 16 residues. Germline V gene lookup returns CDR1 DFQATT and CDR2 SNEGSKA (reference sequence). The covered CDR3 bases are TGCAGTGCTAGTGGCGGGACTAGCGGGAGTTACAATGAG. Translating it yields CSASGGTSGSYNE. Given in full, the CDR3 is CSASGGTSGSYNEQFF.

In this sample, this clone turned up many times. The read gets to within 3 residues of the CDR3 end, and the germline J gene fills in the rest. The V call is TRBV9, the J call TRBJ2-3, with 8 positions matching TRBD2. The CDR3 contains 15 residues. Per germline, CDR1 SGDLS and CDR2 YYNGEE. Trimming at V came to 3 bases and at J to 5 bases, leaving 8 bases not matched to a gene. Here the CDR3 reads CASSAGGDFLDTQYF. Partial CDR3 DNA: TGTGCCAGCAGCGCGGGAGGGGACTTCCTAGATACG.

This clone was observed many times. The read halts 3 residues ahead of the CDR3 end, with the missing end drawn from the germline J gene. The chain is built from TRBV5-4 and TRBJ1-2; no clear D gene. The CDR3 sequence is 11 residues long. The germline CDR1 and CDR2 sequences are SGHNT and YYREEE (reference sequence). V lost 4 bases and J 3 bases, leaving 4 bases between the germline ends. The CDR3 is CASSADYGYTF. The CDR3 DNA, read in part, is TGTGCCAGCAGCGCAGACTATGGC.

This clone has at least ten counts. CDR3 sequence: CASSLQGRNTEAFF. The covered CDR3 bases are TGTGCCAGCAGTTTACAGGGGAGGAACACTGAA. The V call is TRBV12-3 or TRBV12-4, the J call TRBJ1-1; a weak D match, TRBD1 (6 bases). Sequencing ends 3 residues short of the CDR3 end; the germline J gene provides the rest. The length of the CDR3 is 14 residues. Trimming took off 2 bases at V and 1 base at J, with 8 bases between the two ends.

This clone was detected many times. The CDR3 end is not reached by the read, which stops 3 residues before it; the germline J gene fills it in. The rearrangement joins TRBV15 to TRBJ2-1, with 10 bases matching TRBD2. Germline CDR1 and CDR2: LNHNV and YYDKDF (reference sequence). V was pared by 5 bases and J by 8 bases, with 9 bases of the junction left unmatched. The CDR3 consists of 15 residues. CDR3 residues: CATSFGTSEGDEQFF. The CDR3 DNA, read in part, is TGTGCCACCAGCTTCGGGACTAGCGAGGGCGATGAG.

This clone was found many times. The observed sequence ends 3 residues before the CDR3 terminus, with the missing tail filled in from the germline J gene. The gene calls are TRBV7-6 and TRBJ1-5, with a weak D call TRBD1 (6 bases). CDR3 length: 13 residues. Deletions cut 4 bases from V and 7 bases from J, with 11 bases between. Germline CDR1 reads SGHVS; CDR2 reads FNYEAQ. CDR3 bases read: TGTGCCAGCAGCTCCGACCAGGGGCAGCCC. The encoded protein is CASSSDQGQP. The full CDR3 sequence reads CASSSDQGQPQHF.

The sample holds many counts of this clone. The CDR3 extends 3 residues past the end of the read, so its final part is completed from the germline J gene. This sample also contains other DNA sequences that code for the same CDR3. The chain employs TRBV5-1 and TRBJ2-5; no firm D call. CDR1 is SGHRS, CDR2 YFSETQ, per germline. Trimming pared 2 bases from V and 5 bases from J, leaving 16 bases between. This CDR3 region has 15 residues. The CDR3 DNA, read in part, is TGCGCCAGCAGCTTACCGACGCCGGGTGCGGAGACC. It encodes CASSLPTPGAET. The CDR3, in full, reads CASSLPTPGAETQYF.

This clone was counted many times. The read halts 3 residues ahead of the CDR3 end, with the missing end drawn from the germline J gene. The gene calls are TRBV7-2 and TRBJ2-7, with D perhaps TRBD2 (5 bases). Germline CDR1 reads SGHTA; CDR2 reads FQGNSA. V lost 2 bases and J 2 bases, leaving 10 bases between the germline ends. The CDR3 loop spans 14 amino acids. CDR3 sequence reads: CASSLSGKAYEQYF. The DNA read from the CDR3 is TGTGCCAGCAGCTTAAGCGGTAAAGCCTACGAG.

Ten or more counts support this clone. The CDR3 extends 3 residues past the end of the read, so its final part is completed from the germline J gene. V gene TRBV7-2 combines with J gene TRBJ2-3, with D unresolved. CDR1 is SGHTA, CDR2 FQGNSA, per germline. V was shortened by 2 bases and J by 2 bases, with 11 bases between the two germline ends. CDR3 size: 15 residues. The CDR3 region is CASSLLEAATDTQYF. Partial CDR3 DNA: TGTGCCAGCAGCTTACTTGAGGCGGCCACAGATACG.

This clone occurred many times. Its ends do not fully match the called genes, so a read error is possible. Read sequence stops 3 residues before the CDR3 end, and the germline J gene provides the missing end. J is TRBJ2-7 and V is TRBV4-2, with 11 bases that match TRBD2. Per the germline V gene, CDR1 is LGHNA and CDR2 is YNFKEQ. This CDR3 is built from 16 residues. The CDR3 DNA, read in part, is TGCGCCAGCAGCCATGATAGCGGGGGGGGTACCTACGAG. Amino acid sequence: CASSHDSGGGTYE. The whole CDR3 region reads CASSHDSGGGTYEQYF.